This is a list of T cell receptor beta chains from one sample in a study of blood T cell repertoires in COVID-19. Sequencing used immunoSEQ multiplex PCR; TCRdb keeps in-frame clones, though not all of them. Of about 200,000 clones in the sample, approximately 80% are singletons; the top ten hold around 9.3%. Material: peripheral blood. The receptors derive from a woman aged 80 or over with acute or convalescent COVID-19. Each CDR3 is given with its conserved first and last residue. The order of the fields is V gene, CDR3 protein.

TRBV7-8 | CASSPRTGDNEKLFF
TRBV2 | CASSQGIDSPLHF
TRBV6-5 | CAARGPQPQHF
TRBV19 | CASSRSGSGDEQFF
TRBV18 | CASSEQGGGTEAFF
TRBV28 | CASSLSGLWRTGAAGGVEQYF
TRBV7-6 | CASSLYVKETQYF
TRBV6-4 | CASREVPGGGYGYTF
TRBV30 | CAWRGLAAYNEQFF
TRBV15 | CATSRDRATDTQYF
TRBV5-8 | CASSLRLAGTGEQYF
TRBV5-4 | CASSLGQAGYGYTF
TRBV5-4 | CASSSAPRGETQYF
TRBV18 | CASSPTQDEQYF
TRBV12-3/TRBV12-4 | CASIRQNTEAFF
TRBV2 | CASNGGSEASTDTQYF
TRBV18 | CASSPRQGASNTEAFF
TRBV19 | CASSMSFEKLFF
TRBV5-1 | CASSSLGQGGTDTQYF
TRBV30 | CAWSQGITEAFF
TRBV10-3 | CAISEQQGMSEAFF
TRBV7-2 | CASSLPGGFYGYTF
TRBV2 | CASSGRQGSIQETQYF
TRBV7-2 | CASSPRTGYSNQPQHF
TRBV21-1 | CASSKTARDNQPQHF
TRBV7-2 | CASSLESGGGAVKTQYF
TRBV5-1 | CASSLELADTGELFF
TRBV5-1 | CASSVSGVGETQYF
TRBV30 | CAWSPQGAHGYTF
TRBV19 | CASSIKGAPTGELFF
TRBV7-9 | CASSFYDGQAPRPQHF
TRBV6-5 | CASMSGYQETQYF
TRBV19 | CASSTTRGPAATGELFF
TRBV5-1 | CASSLVGGGTEAFF
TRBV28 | CASSLVDGEVTEAFF
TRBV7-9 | CASSLIRGGPQETQYF
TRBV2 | CASSQDRNTEAFF
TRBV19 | CASSKRQPQWASNQPQHF
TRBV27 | CASSPRQGTNQPQHF
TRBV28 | CASSLHGSEIRNTIYF
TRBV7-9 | CASSLEQVGGNTEAFF
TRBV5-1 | CASSLGGATDTQYF
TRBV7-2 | CASSLGLSSYEQYF
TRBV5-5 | CASSRTSGGANTGELFF
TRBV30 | CAWRTGDVAFF
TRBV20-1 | CSANPQGLEYF
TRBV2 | CASRTGVQPQHF
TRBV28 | CASSLTGPYEQYF
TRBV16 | CASSQSRGQEKLFF
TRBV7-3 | CASSLIAGAYNEQFF
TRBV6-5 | CASISYGGIGELFF
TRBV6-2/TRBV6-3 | CASSRTVFAYEQYF
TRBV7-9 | CASTATGGGTGNTIYF
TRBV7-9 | CASSLDKSRDTQYF